A selection of T cell receptor beta chains follows, all from one sample in a study of blood T cell repertoires in COVID-19. Libraries were prepared by immunoSEQ multiplex PCR; TCRdb keeps only in-frame clonotypes and omits some of them. The data show a few hundred thousand clones, roughly 88% seen once. Material for sequencing was peripheral blood. The receptors were gathered from a man between 18 and 35 years old with active or convalescent COVID-19. Each CDR3 is given with its conserved first and last residue. Fields, in order: J gene, clone size, V gene, D gene, CDR3 protein, CDR3 DNA. The D gene is left open where the match is weak. The size of a clone is reported for some rows only, either as once, few or many, or as a class for expanded clones.

TRBJ2-2 - TRBV10-3 TRBD1 CAISDPGGLAGELFF TGTGCCATCAGTGACCCAGGGGGATTGGCCGGGGAGCTGTTTTTT
TRBJ2-5 - TRBV28 TRBD1 CASTSGGWKETQYF TGTGCCAGCACGTCAGGGGGCTGGAAAGAGACCCAGTACTTC
TRBJ2-7 - TRBV4-1 TRBD2 CASSRRLLGRIAGETYEQYF TGCGCCAGCAGCCGCCGACTTTTGGGGCGAATCGCGGGGGAAACCTACGAGCAGTACTTC
TRBJ2-1 - TRBV11-3 - CASSFGVVSSYNEQFF TGTGCCAGCAGCTTCGGGGTTGTGAGCTCCTACAATGAGCAGTTCTTC
TRBJ1-2 - TRBV6-5 - CASSYRVLARGYTF TGTGCCAGCAGTTACAGGGTTTTAGCGCGGGGCTACACCTTC
TRBJ1-2 once TRBV20-1 - CSASGQGAFTNYGYTF TGCAGTGCTAGTGGGCAGGGCGCTTTTACTAACTATGGCTACACCTTC
TRBJ2-1 - TRBV11-2 TRBD2 CASRRSGGGLRNEQFF TGTGCCAGCAGGAGATCGGGGGGGGGCCTTCGGAATGAGCAGTTCTTC
TRBJ2-3 - TRBV7-8 - CASSLIGTYSTDTQYF TGTGCCAGCAGCTTAATTGGGACTTATTCCACAGATACGCAGTATTTT
TRBJ2-7 - TRBV19 - CASSIDGRSNSYEQYF TGTGCCAGTAGTATAGACGGCAGGTCAAACTCCTACGAGCAGTACTTC
TRBJ2-7 few TRBV19 TRBD2 CASSITPSGYYEQYF TGTGCCAGTAGTATAACCCCTAGCGGGTACTACGAGCAGTACTTC
TRBJ1-2 - TRBV3-1/TRBV3-2 - CASSHRQVSYGYTF TGTGCCAGCAGCCATCGACAGGTCTCGTATGGCTACACCTTC
TRBJ2-5 - TRBV6-1 TRBD1 CASSERDSQETQYF TGTGCCAGCAGTGAACGGGACAGCCAAGAGACCCAGTACTTC
TRBJ2-7 once TRBV7-2 - CASSPLGGSYEQYF TGTGCCAGCAGCCCCTTGGGGGGCTCCTACGAGCAGTACTTC
TRBJ1-1 - TRBV2 - CASSGRSEAFF TGTGCCAGCAGTGGACGGAGTGAAGCTTTCTTT
TRBJ2-1 few TRBV5-4 - CASSLRGAVYNEQFF TGTGCCAGCAGCTTGCGGGGGGCCGTGTACAATGAGCAGTTCTTC
TRBJ1-1 few TRBV5-1 - CASRRREDTEAFF TGCGCCAGCAGGCGCAGGGAGGACACTGAAGCTTTCTTT
TRBJ1-6 - TRBV4-3 - CASSQSWGTFRPSSYNSPLHF TGCGCCAGCAGCCAATCCTGGGGGACATTTCGCCCTTCCTCCTATAATTCACCCCTCCACTTT
TRBJ1-1 - TRBV3-1/TRBV3-2 TRBD1 CASSQDGTGGWRTEAFF TGTGCCAGCAGCCAAGACGGGACAGGGGGATGGAGGACTGAAGCTTTCTTT
TRBJ1-1 - TRBV19 TRBD1 CASSVGQGARGAFF TGTGCCAGTAGTGTCGGACAGGGGGCGCGGGGAGCTTTCTTT
TRBJ1-2 - TRBV9 - CASSVATSKPNYGYTF TGTGCCAGCAGCGTAGCAACTAGCAAGCCCAACTATGGCTACACCTTC
TRBJ2-5 once TRBV11-2 - CASSLDQFETQYF TGTGCCAGCAGCTTAGATCAATTTGAGACCCAGTACTTC
TRBJ1-5 - TRBV6-6 TRBD1 CASSYTGQGAYQPQHF TGTGCCAGCAGTTATACGGGACAGGGGGCTTATCAGCCCCAGCATTTT
TRBJ1-1 once TRBV21-1 - CASSKTQGARSEAFF TGTGCCAGCAGCAAAACCCAGGGCGCGAGGTCTGAAGCTTTCTTT
TRBJ1-3 - TRBV11-2 - CASSLRGFGNTIYF TGTGCCAGCAGCTTAAGGGGGTTTGGAAACACCATATATTTT
TRBJ1-1 - TRBV5-4 - CASSPSGGTNTEAFF TGTGCCAGCAGCCCCTCCGGGGGGACGAACACTGAAGCTTTCTTT
TRBJ1-2 - TRBV6-5 TRBD1 CASSSQGADGYTF TGTGCCAGCAGTTCACAGGGGGCAGATGGCTACACCTTC
TRBJ1-6 once TRBV4-1 TRBD1 CASRRQGTNSPLHF TGCGCCAGCAGAAGACAGGGAACGAATTCACCCCTCCACTTT
TRBJ2-3 - TRBV3-1/TRBV3-2 - CASSPTNRPTDTQYF TGTGCCAGCAGCCCGACTAACCGGCCGACAGATACGCAGTATTTT
TRBJ2-6 - TRBV4-3 - CASSPDIYNSGANVLTF TGCGCCAGCAGCCCGGACATTTATAACTCTGGGGCCAACGTCCTGACTTTC
TRBJ2-3 - TRBV19 TRBD2 CASSNSLAGAPGDTQYF TGTGCCAGTAGTAATTCCCTAGCGGGGGCTCCAGGTGATACGCAGTATTTT
TRBJ2-5 - TRBV11-2 TRBD2 CASSLVAGRAQETQYF TGTGCCAGCAGCTTAGTGGCAGGGAGGGCCCAAGAGACCCAGTACTTC
TRBJ2-7 once TRBV11-2 - CASSSTVVGGEQYF TGTGCCAGCAGCTCCACCGTTGTGGGGGGCGAGCAGTACTTC
TRBJ2-7 - TRBV6-5 TRBD2 CASSSGRGGTYEQYF TGTGCCAGCAGTTCTGGGCGGGGGGGTACCTACGAGCAGTACTTC
TRBJ2-2 - TRBV6-6 TRBD1 CASSGQGGIVIGELFF TGTGCCAGCAGTGGACAGGGGGGAATTGTAATCGGGGAGCTGTTTTTT
TRBJ2-3 - TRBV6-5 TRBD2 CASSYTPGGIQYF TGTGCCAGCAGTTATACCCCGGGGGGGATCCAGTATTTT
TRBJ2-7 once TRBV6-6 - CASRDSNILDYEQYF TGTGCCAGCAGGGATAGCAACATTTTAGACTACGAGCAGTACTTC
TRBJ2-1 - TRBV4-2 TRBD2 CASSQQWRGGKNEQFF TGTGCCAGCAGCCAACAATGGCGGGGGGGCAAAAATGAGCAGTTCTTC
TRBJ2-3 - TRBV7-9 - CASSSRDSGIDTQYF TGTGCCAGCAGCTCGCGGGACAGTGGGATAGATACGCAGTATTTT
TRBJ2-3 - TRBV27 - CASSLSWSGTQYF TGTGCCAGCAGTTTATCGTGGAGTGGGACGCAGTATTTT
TRBJ1-5 few TRBV6-5 - CASLTGIYSNQPQHF TGTGCCAGCCTAACAGGGATTTATAGCAATCAGCCCCAGCATTTT
TRBJ1-1 - TRBV19 - CASSGSSAVEAFF TGTGCCAGTAGTGGCTCGTCGGCGGTTGAAGCTTTCTTT
TRBJ2-3 - TRBV29-1 - CSVGRGGTQSTDTQYF TGCAGCGTTGGAAGGGGGGGGACACAAAGCACAGATACGCAGTATTTT
TRBJ2-2 few TRBV3-1/TRBV3-2 - CASSLYGGPSNTGELFF TGTGCCAGCAGCCTTTACGGAGGGCCTTCGAACACCGGGGAGCTGTTTTTT
TRBJ1-2 - TRBV5-5 - CASSLGQGLYGYTF TGTGCCAGCAGCTTGGGTCAGGGCCTCTATGGCTACACCTTC
TRBJ1-1 - TRBV5-6 - CASSLHPETEAFF TGTGCCAGCAGCTTACATCCCGAAACTGAAGCTTTCTTT
TRBJ2-3 - TRBV9 TRBD2 CASSVIAGITDTQYF TGTGCCAGCAGCGTGATAGCGGGGATAACAGATACGCAGTATTTT
TRBJ2-3 - TRBV5-6 TRBD2 CASSFPTSGTDTQYF TGTGCCAGCAGCTTTCCGACTAGCGGCACAGATACGCAGTATTTT
TRBJ2-5 once TRBV3-1/TRBV3-2 TRBD2 CASSRVAGGGQETQYF TGTGCCAGCAGCCGAGTTGCGGGAGGGGGGCAAGAGACCCAGTACTTC
TRBJ2-3 once TRBV10-2 TRBD2 CASSVAGGTDTQYF TGCGCCAGCAGTGTAGCGGGGGGCACAGATACGCAGTATTTT
TRBJ1-5 - TRBV18 - CASSPRAPPEPQHF TGTGCCAGCTCACCGAGAGCACCCCCCGAGCCCCAGCATTTT
TRBJ1-3 - TRBV18 - CASSPRYGGISGNTIYF TGTGCCAGCTCACCACGTTACGGAGGGATCTCTGGAAACACCATATATTTT
TRBJ1-6 - TRBV3-1/TRBV3-2 - CASSQGGARSPLHF TGTGCCAGCAGCCAAGGGGGCGCCCGGTCACCCCTCCACTTT
TRBJ2-5 - TRBV9 - CASSVTDRETQYF TGTGCCAGCAGCGTCACGGACAGAGAGACCCAGTACTTC
TRBJ2-2 - TRBV19 TRBD2 CASTGGRTGELFF TGTGCCAGTACGGGGGGGAGAACCGGGGAGCTGTTTTTT
TRBJ2-2 - TRBV10-3 TRBD1 CATEEGGLTGELFF TGTGCCACCGAGGAAGGGGGCCTCACCGGGGAGCTGTTTTTT
TRBJ2-5 - TRBV4-1 - CASSQESETQYF TGCGCCAGCAGCCAAGAATCTGAGACCCAGTACTTC